A single T cell receptor beta chain is shown here with its context. The data were produced by immunoSEQ multiplex PCR, yet TCRdb's version contains in-frame clones alone and is incomplete. Of 50,000 to 70,000 clones detected, around 87% appear once; the ten largest clones hold less than 7%. The data were obtained in a study of blood T cell repertoires in COVID-19. Germline CDR1 and CDR2: LNHDA and SQIVND (reference sequence). Losses at the gene ends were 3 bases for V and 7 bases for J; bases not matched to a gene: 6. This CDR3 region has 15 residues. V usage is TRBV19 and J usage is TRBJ1-4; TRBD1 matches 9 bases. The receptor comes from a man in his sixties with active or convalescent COVID-19. Sequencing was carried out using peripheral blood. DNA of the CDR3: TGTGCCAGTAGTATCACAGGGGGCGCTTTTGAAAAACTGTTTTTT. Its protein product is CASSITGGAFEKLFF.